This TCR beta chain comes out of a study of beta chain features in type 1 diabetes. Study-wide findings and caveats: Type 1 diabetes patients showed a moderate but significant shortening of TCRB CDR3s in all four CD4+ subsets.

The isolated RNA, all of it, was reverse transcribed, so expressed TCRB transcripts were what got sequenced. The table came from immunoSEQ multiplex PCR; TCRdb's copy has only in-frame clones and leaves some out. In the table there are 100,000 to 150,000 clones, roughly 17% of which are singletons. CDR1 and CDR2 (germline): SGDLS, YYNGEE. The CDR3 has 17 amino acids. The ends lost 3 bases at V and 4 bases at J; junction bases unmatched: 12. Concerning this clone itself: The antigen remains unidentified.

The receptor's source is a young man with type 1 diabetes. Input material: central memory CD4+ T cells from blood. The rearrangement uses TRBV9 and TRBJ2-3; 9 bases align to TRBD2. Here the CDR3 DNA reads TGTGCCAGCAGCGCCGGAGTTCGTACTAGCGGGCCAGATACGCAGTATTTT. Its translation: CASSAGVRTSGPDTQYF.